The 23 T cell receptor beta chains below were found in one sample sequenced in a study of blood T cell repertoires in COVID-19. Sequencing used immunoSEQ multiplex PCR; TCRdb keeps in-frame clones, though not all of them. The data show hundreds of thousands of clones, less than 90% seen once. Material for sequencing was PBMCs or T cells enriched from blood (not recorded which). These TCRs come from a woman in her fifties or sixties who had recovered from COVID-19.

The J gene is TRBJ1-2, the V gene TRBV27; D is perhaps TRBD1 (6 bases). Germline V gene data show CDR1 as MNHEY and CDR2 as SMNVEV (reference sequence). V was cut by 4 bases and J by 3 bases, with 12 bases left in between. CDR3 length: 14 amino acids. CDR3 loop: CASSSSTGHYGYTF. CDR3 nucleotide sequence: TGTGCCAGCAGTTCCTCGACAGGCCACTATGGCTACACCTTC.

The chain is built from TRBV6-5 and TRBJ1-1, with D possibly matching TRBD1 (6 bases). The CDR3 extends over 14 amino acids. Germline V lookup: CDR1 MNHEY, CDR2 SVGAGI. The V gene lost 6 bases and the J gene lost 1 base, with 12 bases spanning the gap. The CDR3: CASRMDSPNTEAFF. The CDR3 nucleotides are TGTGCCAGCAGGATGGACAGCCCGAACACTGAAGCTTTCTTT.

The chain combines TRBV5-1 with TRBJ1-4; D may be TRBD1 (5 bases). Trimming left V 7 bases short and J 4 bases short, with 14 bases between. CDR3 length equals 14 residues. Germline lookup yields CDR1 SGHRS and CDR2 YFSETQ. This CDR3 reads CASGRGDGNEKLFF. CDR3 sequence (DNA): TGCGCCAGCGGGCGGGGGGACGGTAATGAAAAACTGTTTTTT.

The genes are TRBV11-3 and TRBJ2-7; 7 bases are shared with TRBD2. CDR3 length equals 14 residues. J lost 6 bases, V lost 4 bases, and 9 bases had no gene match. Per germline, CDR1 SGHNT and CDR2 YENEEA. The CDR3 DNA sequence: TGTGCCAGCAGCTCCCCCCCAGGGAGGGCCGAGCAGTACTTC. It specifies CASSSPPGRAEQYF.

This rearrangement joins TRBV18 to TRBJ1-4; no reliable D call. V lost 3 bases, J lost 5 bases, and 4 bases lay in between. The CDR3 contains 12 residues. In germline, CDR1 is KGHSH, CDR2 LQKENI. CDR3 in DNA: TGTGCCAGCTCACCCGAGAATGAAAAACTGTTTTTT. Its translation: CASSPENEKLFF.

This clone came up a few times. J is TRBJ1-1 and V is TRBV2; TRBD1 matches 8 bases. In germline, CDR1 is SNHLY, CDR2 FYNNEI. The CDR3 loop spans 14 amino acids. Losses at the gene ends were 4 bases for V and 8 bases for J; bases not matched to a gene: 9. In DNA form, the CDR3 reads TGTGCCAGCAGTGTCAAACGGACAGGGTCAGAAGCTTTCTTT. This encodes CASSVKRTGSEAFF.

On this clone itself: The sample contains more than one DNA sequence encoding this CDR3. The chain links TRBV5-1 to TRBJ2-1; D is ambiguous. Trimming pared 0 bases from V and 0 bases from J, leaving 7 bases between. From germline, CDR1 is SGHRS and CDR2 YFSETQ. This CDR3 spans 15 amino acids. The CDR3: CASSLAGSSYNEQFF. The CDR3 nucleotides read TGCGCCAGCAGCTTGGCCGGTAGCTCCTACAATGAGCAGTTCTTC.

The chain couples TRBV6-1 to TRBJ1-1, with D possibly being TRBD1 (5 bases). Germline loops: CDR1 MNHNS, CDR2 SASEGT. Trimming took 2 bases from V and 5 from J, leaving 12 bases between them. The CDR3 is 14 residues long. CDR3 bases: TGTGCCAGCAGTGAACTGGGGCCGAGTACTGAAGCTTTCTTT. It yields the protein CASSELGPSTEAFF.

The table lists this clone with a count of one. The chain employs TRBV5-1 and TRBJ2-4, with D perhaps matching TRBD2 (5 bases). This CDR3 has 16 residues. V lost 1 base and J 6 bases, leaving 17 bases between the germline ends. CDR1 is SGHRS, CDR2 YFSETQ, per germline. The CDR3 protein is CASSLSGLEAGNIQYF. For the CDR3, the DNA is TGCGCCAGCAGCTTGTCAGGCTTGGAGGCAGGAAACATTCAGTACTTC.

The V call is TRBV2, the J call TRBJ2-7; D not certain. V was shortened by 7 bases and J by 0 bases, with 7 bases between the two germline ends. CDR3 length equals 12 residues. Germline CDR1 is SNHLY and CDR2 is FYNNEI. The CDR3 sequence: CASTFSSYEQYF. CDR3 sequence (DNA): TGTGCCAGCACCTTTTCCTCCTACGAGCAGTACTTC.

V is TRBV28 and J is TRBJ2-7, with 8 bases identical to TRBD1. This CDR3 has 15 amino acids. Germline CDR1 reads MDHEN; CDR2 reads SYDVKM. Trimming cost V 6 bases and J 1 base; bases outside gene matches: 8. As DNA, the CDR3 is TGTGCCAGCAGCCGCCCCCGACAGGGGTCCTACGAGCAGTACTTC. Translated, it gives CASSRPRQGSYEQYF.

V gene TRBV4-1 combines with J gene TRBJ1-6, with 9 bases aligning to TRBD1. The trim removed 4 bases at V and 8 bases at J, leaving 6 bases unmatched. The germline CDR1 and CDR2 sequences are MGHRA and YSYEKL. There are 15 residues in the CDR3. The CDR3 sequence: CASSPPTGGDSPLHF. Here the CDR3 DNA reads TGCGCCAGCAGCCCTCCGACAGGGGGTGATTCACCCCTCCACTTT.

The rearrangement uses TRBV11-2 and TRBJ1-4; tentative D call: TRBD1 (6 bases). This CDR3 is built from 13 residues. Trimming cost V 2 bases and J 5 bases, with 6 bases left between them. Germline values: CDR1 SGHAT, CDR2 FQNNGV. CDR3 amino acids: CASSLQGNEKLFF. CDR3 nucleotide sequence: TGTGCCAGCAGCTTACAGGGGAATGAAAAACTGTTTTTT.

V usage is TRBV11-3 and J usage is TRBJ1-1; no clear D gene. V was clipped by 3 bases and J by 0 bases, with 17 bases between them. The germline gives CDR1 SGHNT, CDR2 YENEEA. This CDR3 has 17 residues. CDR3: CASSFAPSGRLNTEAFF. DNA for the CDR3: TGTGCCAGCAGCTTCGCCCCGTCTGGGCGATTGAACACTGAAGCTTTCTTT.

The chain employs TRBV29-1 and TRBJ1-4, with D perhaps matching TRBD1 (6 bases). V shed 7 bases and J shed 5 bases, with 14 bases lying between them. CDR3 length: 13 amino acids. Germline CDR1 reads SQVTM; CDR2 reads ANQGSEA. The CDR3, as DNA: TGCAGCGCCGCGACAGGCTCCAATGAAAAACTGTTTTTT. Amino acid sequence: CSAATGSNEKLFF.

V usage is TRBV5-1 and J usage is TRBJ2-5; possibly TRBD1 for D (6 bases). CDR1 and CDR2 (germline): SGHRS, YFSETQ. The CDR3 consists of 13 residues. The ends were cut back, 7 bases at V and 2 bases at J, with 12 bases in the middle. CDR3 coding DNA: TGCGCCAGCTCGGACAGCCCTCAAGAGACCCAGTACTTC. It encodes CASSDSPQETQYF.

In its sample, this clone was seen once. The genes are TRBV3-1 (or the pseudogene TRBV3-2) and TRBJ1-2; TRBD1 aligns across 8 bases. V gave up 2 bases and J gave up 3 bases; unmatched junction bases: 20. Per germline, CDR1 LGHDT and CDR2 YNNKEL (reference sequence). The CDR3 contains 20 residues. The CDR3, as DNA: TGTGCCAGCAGCCAACGTACGGACAGGGCAATATACCCTAGGGACTATGGCTACACCTTC. Translating it yields CASSQRTDRAIYPRDYGYTF.

V usage is TRBV2 and J usage is TRBJ1-2; 9 positions match TRBD1. The CDR3 extends over 14 amino acids. Germline loops: CDR1 SNHLY, CDR2 FYNNEI. J was trimmed by 4 bases and V by 7 bases; bases with no gene match: 7. The CDR3 protein is CASIGGQGLYGYTF. Here the CDR3 DNA reads TGTGCCAGCATTGGGGGACAGGGCCTCTATGGCTACACCTTC.

The V and J genes are TRBV29-1 and TRBJ2-5; the match to TRBD1 covers 7 bases. Germline V gene sequence: CDR1 SQVTM, CDR2 ANQGSEA. Trimming at V came to 2 bases and at J to 3 bases, leaving 9 bases not matched to a gene. CDR3 length: 15 amino acids. The CDR3 bases are TGCAGCGTTGAACGGGACAGCCAAATAAAAGAGACCCAGTACTTC. Amino acids: CSVERDSQIKETQYF.

This chain links TRBV24-1 with TRBJ2-1; 10 bases agree with TRBD2. Germline lookup yields CDR1 KGHDR and CDR2 SFDVKD. The CDR3 loop spans 17 amino acids. The V segment lost 4 bases and the J segment 7 bases; nucleotides outside the gene matches: 12. CDR3 amino acids: CATSDQIQRGGGNEQFF. CDR3 coding DNA: TGTGCCACCAGTGACCAGATCCAGCGGGGGGGCGGTAATGAGCAGTTCTTC.

The chain has TRBV7-9 and TRBJ2-1, with D maybe TRBD1 (7 bases). The CDR3 is 15 residues long. Germline-derived CDR1 and CDR2 are SEHNR and FQNEAQ (reference sequence). V lost 5 bases, J lost 7 bases, and 18 bases lay in between. The CDR3 DNA reads as TGTGCCAGCAGCCCAGAGGGCAGGGGGGTGAATGAGCAGTTCTTC. Residues: CASSPEGRGVNEQFF.

The V and J genes are TRBV9 and TRBJ2-7, with 7 bases fitting TRBD2. Germline V gene lookup returns CDR1 SGDLS and CDR2 YYNGEE. J gave up 6 bases and V 3 bases, and 9 bases lay outside the gene matches. This CDR3 is built from 14 residues. The CDR3 region is CASSEPSGGAEQYF. Written as DNA, the CDR3 is TGTGCCAGCAGCGAGCCTAGCGGCGGGGCCGAGCAGTACTTC.

The chain joins TRBV7-9 to TRBJ2-7, with D unclear. This CDR3 comprises 13 residues. Trimming stripped 1 base from V and 4 bases from J, with 8 bases between. Germline CDR1 is SEHNR and CDR2 is FQNEAQ (reference sequence). The CDR3: CASSLENAYEQYF. The CDR3 nucleotides are TGTGCCAGCAGCTTAGAAAATGCGTACGAGCAGTACTTC.